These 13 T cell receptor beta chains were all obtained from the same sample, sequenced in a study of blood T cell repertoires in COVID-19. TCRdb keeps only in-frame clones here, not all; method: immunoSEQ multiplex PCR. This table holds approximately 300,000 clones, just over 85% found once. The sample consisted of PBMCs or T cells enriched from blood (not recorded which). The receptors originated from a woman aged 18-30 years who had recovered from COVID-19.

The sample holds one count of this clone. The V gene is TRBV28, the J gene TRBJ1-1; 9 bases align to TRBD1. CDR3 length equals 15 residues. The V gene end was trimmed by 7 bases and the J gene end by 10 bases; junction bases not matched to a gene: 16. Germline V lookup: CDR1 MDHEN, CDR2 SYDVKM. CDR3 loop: CASTQPGTGILGAFF. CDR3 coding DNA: TGTGCCAGCACCCAACCCGGGACAGGGATTTTGGGAGCTTTCTTT.

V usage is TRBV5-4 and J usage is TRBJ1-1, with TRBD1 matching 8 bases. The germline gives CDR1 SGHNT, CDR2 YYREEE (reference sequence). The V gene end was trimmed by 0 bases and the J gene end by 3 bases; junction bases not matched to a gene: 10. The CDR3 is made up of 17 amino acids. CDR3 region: CASSLGRAGGWDTEAFF. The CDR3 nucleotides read TGTGCCAGCAGCTTGGGACGGGCAGGGGGCTGGGACACTGAAGCTTTCTTT.

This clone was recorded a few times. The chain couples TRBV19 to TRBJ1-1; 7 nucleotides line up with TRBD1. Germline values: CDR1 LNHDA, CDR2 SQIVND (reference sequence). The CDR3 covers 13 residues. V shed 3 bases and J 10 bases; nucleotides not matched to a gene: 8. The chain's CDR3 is CASSIEDRMAAFF. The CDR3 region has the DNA TGTGCCAGTAGTATTGAGGACAGGATGGCAGCTTTCTTT.

The CDR3: CASSLDMTGAGYTF. CDR3 sequence (DNA): TGCGCCAGCAGCTTGGATATGACAGGGGCCGGCTACACCTTC. The chain carries TRBV5-1 and TRBJ1-2; 8 bases align to TRBD1. CDR1 and CDR2 from the germline V gene are SGHRS and YFSETQ. The V gene end was trimmed by 0 bases and the J gene end by 8 bases; junction bases not matched to a gene: 6. CDR3 length: 14 amino acids. Variable domain in full (rest from reference TRBV5-1 and TRBJ1-2): KAGVTQTPRYLIKTRGQQVTLSCSPISGHRSVSWYQQTPGQGLQFLFEYFSETQRNKGNFPGRFSGRQFSNSRSEMNVSTLELGDSALYLCASSLDMTGAGYTFGSGTRLTVV.

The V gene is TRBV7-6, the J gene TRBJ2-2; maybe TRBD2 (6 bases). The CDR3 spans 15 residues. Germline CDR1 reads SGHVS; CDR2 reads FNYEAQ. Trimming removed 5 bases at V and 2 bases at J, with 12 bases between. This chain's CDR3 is CASSLTRSNTGELFF. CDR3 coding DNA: TGTGCCAGCAGCCTGACTAGGTCAAACACCGGGGAGCTGTTTTTT. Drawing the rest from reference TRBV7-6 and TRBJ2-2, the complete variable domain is GAGVSQSPRYKVTKRGQDVALRCDPISGHVSLYWYRQALGQGPEFLTYFNYEAQQDKSGLPNDRFSAERPEGSISTLTIQRTEQRDSAMYRCASSLTRSNTGELFFGEGSRLTVL.

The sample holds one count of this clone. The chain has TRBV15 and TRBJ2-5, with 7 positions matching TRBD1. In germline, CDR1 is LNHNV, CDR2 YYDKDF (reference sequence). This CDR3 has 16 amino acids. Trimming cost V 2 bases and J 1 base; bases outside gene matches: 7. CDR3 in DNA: TGTGCCACCAGCAGACCGACCGCAGGGGGCCAAGAGACCCAGTACTTC. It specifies CATSRPTAGGQETQYF.

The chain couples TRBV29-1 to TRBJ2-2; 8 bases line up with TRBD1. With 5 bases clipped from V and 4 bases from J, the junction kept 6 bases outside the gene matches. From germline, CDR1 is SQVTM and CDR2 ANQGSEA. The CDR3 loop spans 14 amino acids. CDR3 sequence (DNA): TGCAGCGTTCGTCAGGGGGCTCGCACCGGGGAGCTGTTTTTT. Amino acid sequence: CSVRQGARTGELFF.

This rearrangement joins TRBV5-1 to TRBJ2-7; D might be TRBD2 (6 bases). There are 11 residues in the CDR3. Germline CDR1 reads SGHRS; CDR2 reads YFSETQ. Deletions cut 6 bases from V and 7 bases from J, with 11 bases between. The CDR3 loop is CASTLGGEQYF. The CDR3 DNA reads TGCGCCAGCACGCTTGGGGGGGAGCAGTACTTC.

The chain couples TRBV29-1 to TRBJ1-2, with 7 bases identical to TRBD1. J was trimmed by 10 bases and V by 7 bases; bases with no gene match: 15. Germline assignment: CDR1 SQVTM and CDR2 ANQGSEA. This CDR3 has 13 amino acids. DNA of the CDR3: TGCAGCGCCCTATTGAGCGACAGGGAGTCCTACACCTTC. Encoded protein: CSALLSDRESYTF. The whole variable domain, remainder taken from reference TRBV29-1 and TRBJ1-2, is SAVISQKPSRDICQRGTSLTIQCQVDSQVTMMFWYRQQPGQSLTLIATANQGSEATYESGFVIDKFPISRPNLTFSTLTVSNMSPEDSSIYLCSALLSDRESYTFGSGTRLTVV.

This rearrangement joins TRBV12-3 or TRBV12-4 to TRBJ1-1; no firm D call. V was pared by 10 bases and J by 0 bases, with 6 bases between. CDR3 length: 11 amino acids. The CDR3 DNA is TGTGCCACCAAAATGAACACTGAAGCTTTCTTT. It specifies CATKMNTEAFF.

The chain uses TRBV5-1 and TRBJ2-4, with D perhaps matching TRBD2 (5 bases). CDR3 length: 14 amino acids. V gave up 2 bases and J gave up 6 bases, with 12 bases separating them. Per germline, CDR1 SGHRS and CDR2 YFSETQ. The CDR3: CASSFSDSRNIQYF. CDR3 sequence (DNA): TGCGCCAGCAGCTTTTCGGACTCTAGAAACATTCAGTACTTC.

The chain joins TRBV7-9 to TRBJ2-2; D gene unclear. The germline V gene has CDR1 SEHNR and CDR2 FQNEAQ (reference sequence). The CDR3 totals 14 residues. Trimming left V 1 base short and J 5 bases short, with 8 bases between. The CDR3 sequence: CASSLVIRTGELFF. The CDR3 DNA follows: TGTGCCAGCAGCTTAGTAATCCGGACCGGGGAGCTGTTTTTT.

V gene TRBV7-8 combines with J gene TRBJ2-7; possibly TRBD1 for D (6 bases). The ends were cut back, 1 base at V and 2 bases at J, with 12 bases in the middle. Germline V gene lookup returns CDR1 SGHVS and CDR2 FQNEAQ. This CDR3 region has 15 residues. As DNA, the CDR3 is TGTGCCAGCAGCTTAGAAGGGGGAGACCCCTACGAGCAGTACTTC. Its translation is CASSLEGGDPYEQYF.